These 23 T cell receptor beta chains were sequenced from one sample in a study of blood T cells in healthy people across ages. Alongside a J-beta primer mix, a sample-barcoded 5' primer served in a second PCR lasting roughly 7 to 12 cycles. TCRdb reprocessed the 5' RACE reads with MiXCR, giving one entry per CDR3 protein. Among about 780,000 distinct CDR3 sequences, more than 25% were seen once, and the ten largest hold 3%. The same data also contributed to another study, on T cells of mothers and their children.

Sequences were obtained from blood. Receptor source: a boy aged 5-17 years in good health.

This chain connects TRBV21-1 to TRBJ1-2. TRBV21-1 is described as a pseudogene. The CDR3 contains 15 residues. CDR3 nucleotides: TGTGCCAGCAGCAAAGGGCAGAGGAAGGCCTATGGCTACACCTTC. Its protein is CASSKGQRKAYGYTF.

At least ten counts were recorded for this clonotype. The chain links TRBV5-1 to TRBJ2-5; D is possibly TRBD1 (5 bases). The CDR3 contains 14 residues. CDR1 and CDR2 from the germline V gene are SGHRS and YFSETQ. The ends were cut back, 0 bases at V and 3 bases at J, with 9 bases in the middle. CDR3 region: CASSLAGREETQYF. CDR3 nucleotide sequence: TGCGCCAGCAGCTTGGCCGGCAGGGAAGAGACCCAGTACTTC.

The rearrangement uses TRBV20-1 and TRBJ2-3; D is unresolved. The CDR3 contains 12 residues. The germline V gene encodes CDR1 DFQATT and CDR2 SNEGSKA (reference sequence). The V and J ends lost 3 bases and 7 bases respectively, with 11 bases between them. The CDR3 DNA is TGCAGTGCTAGCCCTCTGGGGAATACGCAGTATTTT. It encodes CSASPLGNTQYF.

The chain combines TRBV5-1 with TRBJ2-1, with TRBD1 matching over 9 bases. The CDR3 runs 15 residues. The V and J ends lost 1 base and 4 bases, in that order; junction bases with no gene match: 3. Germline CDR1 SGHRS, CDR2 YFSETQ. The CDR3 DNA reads TGCGCCAGCAGCTTGTACGGGACAGGGTACAATGAGCAGTTCTTC. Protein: CASSLYGTGYNEQFF.

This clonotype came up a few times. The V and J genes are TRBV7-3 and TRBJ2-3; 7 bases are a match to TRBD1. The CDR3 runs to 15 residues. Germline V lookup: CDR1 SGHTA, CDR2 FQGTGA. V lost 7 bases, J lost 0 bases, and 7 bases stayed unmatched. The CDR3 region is CASTPGDSSTDTQYF. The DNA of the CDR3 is TGTGCCAGCACCCCCGGGGACAGTAGCACAGATACGCAGTATTTT.

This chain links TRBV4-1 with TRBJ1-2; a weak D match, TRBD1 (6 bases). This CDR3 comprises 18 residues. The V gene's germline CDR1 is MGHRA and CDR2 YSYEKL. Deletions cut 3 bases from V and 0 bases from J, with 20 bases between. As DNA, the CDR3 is TGCGCCAGCAGCCAGGACACAGGGAACCCTTCAGCTAACTATGGCTACACCTTC. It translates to CASSQDTGNPSANYGYTF.

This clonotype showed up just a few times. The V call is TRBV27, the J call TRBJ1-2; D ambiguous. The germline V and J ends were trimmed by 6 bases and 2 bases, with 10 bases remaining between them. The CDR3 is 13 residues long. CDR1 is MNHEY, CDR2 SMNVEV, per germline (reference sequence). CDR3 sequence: CASSQTGNYGYTF. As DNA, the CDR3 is TGTGCCAGCAGCCAGACGGGGAACTATGGCTACACCTTC.

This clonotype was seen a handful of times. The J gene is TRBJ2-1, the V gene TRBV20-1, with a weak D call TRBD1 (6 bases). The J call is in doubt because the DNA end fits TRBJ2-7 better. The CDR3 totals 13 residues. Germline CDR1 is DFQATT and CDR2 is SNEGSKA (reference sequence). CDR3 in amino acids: CSARDSTGDEQYF. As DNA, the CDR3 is TGCAGTGCTAGAGACTCGACAGGAGACGAGCAGTACTTC.

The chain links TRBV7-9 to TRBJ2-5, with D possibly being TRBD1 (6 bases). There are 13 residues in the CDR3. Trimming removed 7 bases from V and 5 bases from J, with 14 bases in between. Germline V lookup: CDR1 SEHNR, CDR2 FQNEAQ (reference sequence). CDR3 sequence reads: CASKNRQAETQYF. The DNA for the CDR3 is TGTGCCAGCAAGAATCGACAGGCGGAGACCCAGTACTTC.

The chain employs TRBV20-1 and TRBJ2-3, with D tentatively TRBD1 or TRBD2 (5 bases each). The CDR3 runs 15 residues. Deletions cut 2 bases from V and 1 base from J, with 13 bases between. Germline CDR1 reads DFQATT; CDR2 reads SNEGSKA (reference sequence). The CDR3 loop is CSARSGTERTDTQYF. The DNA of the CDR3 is TGCAGTGCTAGATCGGGGACGGAGCGCACAGATACGCAGTATTTT.

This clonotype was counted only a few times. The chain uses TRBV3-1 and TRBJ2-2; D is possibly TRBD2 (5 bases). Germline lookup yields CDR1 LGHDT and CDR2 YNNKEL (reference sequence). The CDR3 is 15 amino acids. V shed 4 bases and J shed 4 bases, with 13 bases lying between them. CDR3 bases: TGTGCCAGCAGCCCAAAAGGGAGTCGCACCGGGGAGCTGTTTTTT. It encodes CASSPKGSRTGELFF.

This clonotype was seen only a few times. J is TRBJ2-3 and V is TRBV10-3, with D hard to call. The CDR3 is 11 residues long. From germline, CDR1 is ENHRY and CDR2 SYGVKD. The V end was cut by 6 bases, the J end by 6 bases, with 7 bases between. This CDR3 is CAIRGSDTQYF. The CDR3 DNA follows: TGTGCCATCAGGGGGTCCGATACGCAGTATTTT.

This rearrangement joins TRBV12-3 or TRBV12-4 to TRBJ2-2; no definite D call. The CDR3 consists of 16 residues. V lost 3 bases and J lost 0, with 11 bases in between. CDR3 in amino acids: CASSFGRNSNTGELFF. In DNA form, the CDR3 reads TGTGCCAGCAGTTTTGGGCGGAATTCGAACACCGGGGAGCTGTTTTTT.

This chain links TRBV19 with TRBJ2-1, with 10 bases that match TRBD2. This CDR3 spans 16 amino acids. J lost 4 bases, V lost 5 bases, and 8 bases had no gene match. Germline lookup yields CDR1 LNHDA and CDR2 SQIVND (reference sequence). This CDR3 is CASSPRSGGAYNEQFF. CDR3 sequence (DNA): TGTGCCAGTAGTCCCCGGAGCGGGGGGGCGTACAATGAGCAGTTCTTC. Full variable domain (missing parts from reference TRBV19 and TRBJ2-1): DGGITQSPKYLFRKEGQNVTLSCEQNLNHDAMYWYRQDPGQGLRLIYYSQIVNDFQKGDIAEGYSVSREKKESFPLTVTSAQKNPTAFYLCASSPRSGGAYNEQFFGPGTRLTVL.

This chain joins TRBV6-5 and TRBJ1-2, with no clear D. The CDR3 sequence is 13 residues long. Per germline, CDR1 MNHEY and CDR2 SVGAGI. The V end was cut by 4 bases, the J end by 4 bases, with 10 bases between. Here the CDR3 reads CASSLDGLYGYTF. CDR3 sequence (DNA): TGTGCCAGCAGTTTAGACGGTCTCTATGGCTACACCTTC.

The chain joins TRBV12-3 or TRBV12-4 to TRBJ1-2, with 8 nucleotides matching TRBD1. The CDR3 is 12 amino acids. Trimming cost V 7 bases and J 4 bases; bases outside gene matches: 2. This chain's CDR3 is CASTTGGYGYTF. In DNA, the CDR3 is TGTGCCAGCACCACAGGGGGCTATGGCTACACCTTC.

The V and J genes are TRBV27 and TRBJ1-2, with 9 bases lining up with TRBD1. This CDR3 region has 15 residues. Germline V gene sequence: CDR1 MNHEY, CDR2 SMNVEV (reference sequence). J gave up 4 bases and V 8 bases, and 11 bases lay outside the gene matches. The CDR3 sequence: CASSTGGQEGYGYTF. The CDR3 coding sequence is TGTGCCAGCTCAACAGGGGGCCAGGAAGGCTATGGCTACACCTTC.

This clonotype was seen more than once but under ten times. The CDR3 here is CAISEGQGQFF. CDR3 bases: TGTGCCATCAGTGAGGGACAGGGGCAGTTCTTC. The chain combines TRBV10-3 with TRBJ2-1; 8 bases fit TRBD1. Losses at the gene ends were 2 bases for V and 12 bases for J; bases not matched to a gene: 0. Germline CDR1 and CDR2: ENHRY and SYGVKD. CDR3 length equals 11 residues.

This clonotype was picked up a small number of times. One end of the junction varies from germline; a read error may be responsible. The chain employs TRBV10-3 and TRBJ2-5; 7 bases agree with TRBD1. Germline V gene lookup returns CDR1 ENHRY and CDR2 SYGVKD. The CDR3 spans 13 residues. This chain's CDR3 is CAVRGQQKETRYF. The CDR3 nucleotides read TGTGCCGTAAGGGGGCAGCAGAAAGAGACCCGGTACTTC.

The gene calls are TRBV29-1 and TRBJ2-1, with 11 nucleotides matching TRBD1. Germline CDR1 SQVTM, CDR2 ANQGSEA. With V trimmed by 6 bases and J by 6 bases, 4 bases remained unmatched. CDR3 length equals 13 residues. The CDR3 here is CSVRGQGVNEQFF. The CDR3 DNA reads TGCAGCGTGAGGGGACAGGGGGTCAATGAGCAGTTCTTC.

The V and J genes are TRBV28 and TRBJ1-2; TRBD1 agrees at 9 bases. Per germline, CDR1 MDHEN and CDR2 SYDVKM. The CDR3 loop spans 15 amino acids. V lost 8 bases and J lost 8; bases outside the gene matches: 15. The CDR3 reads CASRGGDRATRGYTF. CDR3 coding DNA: TGTGCCAGCCGCGGCGGGGACAGGGCTACACGGGGCTACACCTTC.

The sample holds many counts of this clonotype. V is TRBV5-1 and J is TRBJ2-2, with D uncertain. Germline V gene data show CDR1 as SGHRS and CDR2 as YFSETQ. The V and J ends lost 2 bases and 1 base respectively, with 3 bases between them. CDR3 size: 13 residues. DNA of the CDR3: TGCGCCAGCAGCTTCAAGAACACCGGGGAGCTGTTTTTT. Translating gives CASSFKNTGELFF.

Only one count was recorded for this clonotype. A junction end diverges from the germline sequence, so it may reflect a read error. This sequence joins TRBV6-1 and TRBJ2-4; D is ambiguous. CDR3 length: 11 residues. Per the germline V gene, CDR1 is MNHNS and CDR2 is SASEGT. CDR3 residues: CASSEPIVVYF. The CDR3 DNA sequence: TGCGCCAGCAGTGAACCAATCGTTGTCTACTTC.